This TCR beta chain is from a study of blood T cells in healthy people across ages. Next came a second PCR, run for about 7 to 12 cycles, which used a sample-barcoded 5' primer along with a J-beta primer mix. One entry per CDR3 protein results from TCRdb running MiXCR on the 5' RACE reads. The data hold around 1,600,000 distinct CDR3 sequences, with 42% observed a single time. In terms of origin and age, donors were healthy Caucasian individuals from Russia aged about 6 to 90. They isolated at least 6 million PBMCs from each sample. Trimming at V came to 6 bases and at J to 5 bases, leaving 6 bases not matched to a gene. Per the germline V gene, CDR1 is MNHNY and CDR2 is SVGAGI (reference sequence). The CDR3 consists of 14 residues.

The rearrangement links TRBV6-6 to TRBJ2-1, with 8 positions matching TRBD2. Sequenced sample: blood. This sequence originates from a woman under 30 in good health. CDR3 amino acids: CASSPPGLDNEQFF. The CDR3 DNA is TGTGCCAGCAGCCCGCCGGGACTAGACAATGAGCAGTTCTTC.